This T cell receptor (beta chain) derives from a study of T-cell reconstitution after alpha-beta-depleted transplantation in children. General study findings and limits: T-cell numbers and diversity, one year after transplant, stemmed largely from T cells that were newly produced. From surviving recipient T cells and thymic progenitors came the high day-60 TCRbeta diversity observed in some patients. Expanded clones from the graft, numbering several hundred, reportedly supplied alpha-beta T cells about two months after transplant.

This clonotype has ten or more counts. No antigen is known for it. The V and J ends lost 3 bases and 5 bases respectively, with 11 bases between them. Per the germline V gene, CDR1 is SGHRS and CDR2 is YFSETQ. This CDR3 contains 13 residues. Preparation of the TCRbeta library involved a method that used unique molecular identifiers. TCRdb reprocessed the PCR reads with MiXCR, giving one entry per CDR3 protein. The table lists 150,000 to 200,000 distinct CDR3 sequences, 11% of them singletons. Sequenced here: PBMCs, sampled before TCRalphabeta/CD19-depleted stem cell transplant. The chain combines TRBV5-1 with TRBJ1-2; D is perhaps TRBD1 (6 bases). This sequence originates from a boy aged 2 to 9 with acute myeloid leukemia, due to receive a stem cell transplant. The CDR3 sequence is CASSSMTGYGYTF. CDR3 nucleotides: TGCGCCAGCAGCTCGATGACAGGATATGGCTACACCTTC. Variable domain in full (rest from reference TRBV5-1 and TRBJ1-2): KAGVTQTPRYLIKTRGQQVTLSCSPISGHRSVSWYQQTPGQGLQFLFEYFSETQRNKGNFPGRFSGRQFSNSRSEMNVSTLELGDSALYLCASSSMTGYGYTFGSGTRLTVV.